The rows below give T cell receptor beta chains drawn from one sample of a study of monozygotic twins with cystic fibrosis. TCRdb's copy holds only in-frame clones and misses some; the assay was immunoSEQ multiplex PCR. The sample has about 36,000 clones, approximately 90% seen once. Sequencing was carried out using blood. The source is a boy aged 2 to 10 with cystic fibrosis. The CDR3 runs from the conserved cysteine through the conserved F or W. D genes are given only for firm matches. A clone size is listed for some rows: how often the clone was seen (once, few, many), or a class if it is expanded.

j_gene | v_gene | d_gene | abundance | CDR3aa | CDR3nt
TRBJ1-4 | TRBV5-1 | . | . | CASSLVSRGWGNEKLFF | TGCGCCAGCAGCTTGGTCTCTCGGGGATGGGGTAATGAAAAACTGTTTTTT
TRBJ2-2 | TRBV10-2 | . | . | CASGPGLVIGELFF | TGCGCCAGCGGCCCCGGGTTAGTGATCGGGGAGCTGTTTTTT
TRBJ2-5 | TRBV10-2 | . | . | CASSAYRAQETQYF | TGCGCCAGCAGTGCTTACAGGGCCCAAGAGACCCAGTACTTC
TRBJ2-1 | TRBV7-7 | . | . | CASSLAHGVRDEQFF | TGTGCTAGCAGCTTAGCGCACGGGGTTCGGGATGAGCAGTTCTTC
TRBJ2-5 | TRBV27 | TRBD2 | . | CASSLWGGETQYF | TGTGCCAGCAGTTTATGGGGGGGGGAGACCCAGTACTTC
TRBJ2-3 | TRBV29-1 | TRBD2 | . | CSARRPSGGGITDTQYF | TGCAGCGCTCGAAGGCCTAGCGGGGGGGGGATCACAGATACGCAGTATTTT
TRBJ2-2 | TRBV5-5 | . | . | CASSLAWAGNTGELFF | TGTGCCAGCAGCTTGGCTTGGGCAGGGAACACCGGGGAGCTGTTTTTT
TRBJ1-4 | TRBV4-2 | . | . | CASSQNGRQEWPTNEKLFF | TGTGCCAGCAGCCAAAATGGGCGGCAAGAATGGCCCACTAATGAAAAACTGTTTTTT
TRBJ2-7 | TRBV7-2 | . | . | CASSLDPSRSEQYF | TGTGCCAGCAGCCTAGACCCTAGCCGGAGCGAGCAGTACTTC
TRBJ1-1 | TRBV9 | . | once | CASSVLGTPQGTEAFF | TGTGCCAGCAGCGTATTGGGTACGCCTCAAGGCACTGAAGCTTTCTTT
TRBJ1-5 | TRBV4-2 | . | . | CASSQALSNQPQHF | TGTGCCAGCAGCCAAGCACTTAGCAATCAGCCCCAGCATTTT
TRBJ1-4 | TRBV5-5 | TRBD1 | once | CASAQGGGGGEKLFF | TGTGCCAGCGCCCAAGGAGGGGGCGGAGGTGAAAAACTGTTTTTT
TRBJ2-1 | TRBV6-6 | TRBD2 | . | CASTTSGLSYNEQFF | TGTGCCAGCACTACTTCGGGACTATCCTACAATGAGCAGTTCTTC
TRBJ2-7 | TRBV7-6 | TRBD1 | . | CASSLDPGTGQYEQYF | TGTGCCAGCAGCTTAGACCCGGGGACAGGGCAATACGAGCAGTACTTC
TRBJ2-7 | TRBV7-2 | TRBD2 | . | CASSFGATSRYEQYF | TGTGCCAGCAGCTTTGGAGCGACTAGCCGTTACGAGCAGTACTTC
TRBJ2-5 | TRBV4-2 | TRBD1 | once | CASSHWTGGQETQYF | TGTGCCAGCAGCCATTGGACAGGTGGACAAGAGACCCAGTACTTC
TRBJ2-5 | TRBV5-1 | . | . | CASSLDGETQYF | TGCGCCAGCAGCTTGGACGGGGAGACCCAGTACTTC
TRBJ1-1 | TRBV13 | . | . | CASTPAFMNTEAFF | TGTGCCAGCACCCCGGCCTTCATGAACACTGAAGCTTTCTTT
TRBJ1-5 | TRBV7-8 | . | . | CASSLVVGNQPQHF | TGTGCCAGCAGCTTAGTAGTGGGCAATCAGCCCCAGCATTTT
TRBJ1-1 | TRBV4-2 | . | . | CASSQGSTGDPMNTEAFF | TGTGCCAGCAGCCAAGGGTCCACGGGGGACCCAATGAACACTGAAGCTTTCTTT
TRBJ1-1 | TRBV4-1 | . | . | CASSQDNLSPTEAFF | TGCGCCAGCAGCCAAGATAATTTGAGTCCCACTGAAGCTTTCTTT
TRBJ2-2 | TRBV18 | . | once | CASSPPDGTGELFF | TGTGCCAGCTCCCCTCCCGACGGGACCGGGGAGCTGTTTTTT
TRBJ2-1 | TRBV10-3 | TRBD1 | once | CAISQGESSYNEQFF | TGTGCCATCTCACAGGGGGAGAGCTCCTACAATGAGCAGTTCTTC
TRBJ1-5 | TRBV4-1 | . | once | CASSQEDSYSNQPQHF | TGCGCCAGCAGCCAAGAAGACAGCTATAGCAATCAGCCCCAGCATTTT
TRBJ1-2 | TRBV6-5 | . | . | CASSYSRLGNYGYTF | TGTGCCAGCAGTTACTCGAGGTTGGGGAACTATGGCTACACCTTC
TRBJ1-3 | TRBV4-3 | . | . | CASSQGQLSGNTIYF | TGCGCCAGCAGCCAAGGACAACTCTCTGGAAACACCATATATTTT
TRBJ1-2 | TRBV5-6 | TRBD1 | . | CASSLDVGTAHFYGYTF | TGTGCCAGCAGCTTGGACGTTGGGACAGCTCACTTCTATGGCTACACCTTC
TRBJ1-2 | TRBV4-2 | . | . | CASSQESGHFYGYTF | TGTGCCAGCAGCCAGGAATCGGGACATTTCTATGGCTACACCTTC
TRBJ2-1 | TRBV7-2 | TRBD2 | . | CASSAHPGTSFNEQFF | TGTGCCAGCAGCGCCCACCCCGGGACTAGTTTCAATGAGCAGTTCTTC
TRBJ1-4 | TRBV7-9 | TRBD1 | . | CASSPDRWDEKLFF | TGTGCCAGCAGCCCGGACAGGTGGGATGAAAAACTGTTTTTT
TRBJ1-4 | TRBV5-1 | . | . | CASSRAGALLNEKLFF | TGCGCCAGCAGCAGGGCAGGGGCTCTACTTAATGAAAAACTGTTTTTT
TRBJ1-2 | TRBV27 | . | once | CASSFGPGYGYTF | TGTGCCAGCAGTTTTGGACCGGGCTATGGCTACACCTTC
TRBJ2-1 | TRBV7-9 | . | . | CASSWTTGNEQFF | TGTGCCAGCAGCTGGACGACGGGTAATGAGCAGTTCTTC
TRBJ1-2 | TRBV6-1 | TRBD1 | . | CASSARTGSNGYTF | TGTGCCAGCAGTGCTCGGACAGGGAGTAATGGCTACACCTTC
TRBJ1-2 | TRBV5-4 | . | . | CASSLVGDTNYGYTF | TGTGCCAGCAGCTTGGTAGGCGACACTAACTATGGCTACACCTTC
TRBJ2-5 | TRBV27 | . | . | CASSLWAGQETQYF | TGTGCCAGCAGTTTATGGGCGGGTCAGGAGACCCAGTACTTC
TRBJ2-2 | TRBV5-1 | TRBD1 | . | CASVDRENTGELFF | TGCGCCAGCGTGGACAGGGAGAACACCGGGGAGCTGTTTTTT
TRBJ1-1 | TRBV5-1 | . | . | CASSLDLNLARTKNTEAFF | TGCGCCAGCAGCTTGGACCTAAATCTCGCTAGGACTAAGAACACTGAAGCTTTCTTT
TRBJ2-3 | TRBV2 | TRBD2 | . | CASRERGGTDTQYF | TGTGCCAGCAGGGAGCGGGGGGGCACAGATACGCAGTATTTT
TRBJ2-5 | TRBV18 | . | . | CASSPPELPRETQYF | TGTGCCAGCTCACCTCCGGAATTACCGCGGGAGACCCAGTACTTC
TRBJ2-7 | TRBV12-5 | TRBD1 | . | CASGFVGTGVEQYF | TGTGCTAGTGGTTTCGTCGGGACAGGGGTCGAGCAGTACTTC
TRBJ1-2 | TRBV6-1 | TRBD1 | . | CASSEVGTGDGYTF | TGTGCCAGCAGTGAGGTGGGGACAGGGGATGGCTACACCTTC
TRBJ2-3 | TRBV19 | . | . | CASTPHPVADTQYF | TGTGCCAGTACCCCTCACCCGGTGGCAGATACGCAGTATTTT
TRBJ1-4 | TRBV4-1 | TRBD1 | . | CASSHTGVSNEKLFF | TGCGCCAGCAGCCACACAGGGGTTTCTAATGAAAAACTGTTTTTT
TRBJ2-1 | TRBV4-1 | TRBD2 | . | CASSQEGLANEQFF | TGCGCCAGCAGCCAAGAGGGACTAGCGAATGAGCAGTTCTTC
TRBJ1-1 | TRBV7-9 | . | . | CASSLDGGGGNTEAFF | TGTGCCAGCAGCTTAGATGGAGGAGGGGGGAACACTGAAGCTTTCTTT
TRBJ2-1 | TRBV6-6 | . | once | CASSYGQFYNEQFF | TGTGCCAGCAGTTACGGGCAGTTCTACAATGAGCAGTTCTTC
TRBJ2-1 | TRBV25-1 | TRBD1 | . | CASRGQTGVSYNEQFF | TGTGCCAGCAGAGGCCAAACAGGGGTCTCCTACAATGAGCAGTTCTTC
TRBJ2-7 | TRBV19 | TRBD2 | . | CASSIDGTSGGSYEQYF | TGTGCCAGTAGTATAGATGGGACTAGCGGGGGCTCCTACGAGCAGTACTTC
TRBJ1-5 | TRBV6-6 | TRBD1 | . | CASKEKGAIGNQPQHF | TGTGCCAGCAAGGAGAAGGGGGCGATAGGCAATCAGCCCCAGCATTTT
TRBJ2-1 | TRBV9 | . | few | CASSVGSQPIGEQFF | TGTGCCAGCAGCGTAGGTAGCCAACCCATAGGTGAGCAGTTCTTC
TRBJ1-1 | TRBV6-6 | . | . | CASRAQQMNTEAFF | TGTGCCAGCAGGGCACAGCAGATGAACACTGAAGCTTTCTTT
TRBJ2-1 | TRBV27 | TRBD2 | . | CASSLGLAPYNEQFF | TGTGCCAGCAGCCTGGGACTAGCTCCCTACAATGAGCAGTTCTTC
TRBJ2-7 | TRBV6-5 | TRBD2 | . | CASSYSTSGGIGQYF | TGTGCCAGCAGTTACTCGACTAGCGGGGGGATCGGGCAGTACTTC
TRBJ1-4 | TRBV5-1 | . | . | CASSLEQGSQKLFF | TGCGCCAGCAGCTTGGAGCAGGGGAGCCAAAAACTGTTTTTT
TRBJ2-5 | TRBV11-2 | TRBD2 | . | CASSLWIAGGRETQYF | TGTGCCAGCAGCTTATGGATAGCGGGGGGGCGGGAGACCCAGTACTTC
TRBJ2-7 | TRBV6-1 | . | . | CASSPHYEQYF | TGTGCCAGCAGTCCGCACTACGAGCAGTACTTC